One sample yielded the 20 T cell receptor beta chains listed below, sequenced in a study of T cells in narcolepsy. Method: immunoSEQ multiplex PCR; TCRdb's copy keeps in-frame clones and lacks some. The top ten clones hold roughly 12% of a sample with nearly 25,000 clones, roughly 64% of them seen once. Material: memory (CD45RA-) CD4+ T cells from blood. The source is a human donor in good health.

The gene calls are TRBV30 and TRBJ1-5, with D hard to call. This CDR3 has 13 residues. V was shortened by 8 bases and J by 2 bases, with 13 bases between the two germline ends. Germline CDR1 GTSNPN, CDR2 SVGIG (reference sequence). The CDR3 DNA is TGTGCCGGAGCCCGTCAGGGCAATCAGCCCCAGCATTTT. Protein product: CAGARQGNQPQHF. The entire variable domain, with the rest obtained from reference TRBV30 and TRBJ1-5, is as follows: SQTIHQWPATLVQPVGSPLSLECTVEGTSNPNLYWYRQAAGRGLQLLFYSVGIGQISSEVPQNLSASRPQDRQFILSSKKLLLSDSGFYLCAGARQGNQPQHFGDGTRLSIL.

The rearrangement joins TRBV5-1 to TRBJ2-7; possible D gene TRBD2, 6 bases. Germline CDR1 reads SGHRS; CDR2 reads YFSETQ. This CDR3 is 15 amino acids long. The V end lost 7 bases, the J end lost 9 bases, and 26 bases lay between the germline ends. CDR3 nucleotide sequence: TGCGCCAGCGTACCGGGACTCGCGCCAAGGGAAGGGCAGTACTTC. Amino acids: CASVPGLAPREGQYF.

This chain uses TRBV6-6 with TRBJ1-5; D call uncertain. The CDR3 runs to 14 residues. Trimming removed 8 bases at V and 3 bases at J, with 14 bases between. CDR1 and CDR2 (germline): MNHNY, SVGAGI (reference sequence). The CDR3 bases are TGTGCCAGCGCCCCGCCCGGGCACAATCAGCCCCAGCATTTT. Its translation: CASAPPGHNQPQHF.

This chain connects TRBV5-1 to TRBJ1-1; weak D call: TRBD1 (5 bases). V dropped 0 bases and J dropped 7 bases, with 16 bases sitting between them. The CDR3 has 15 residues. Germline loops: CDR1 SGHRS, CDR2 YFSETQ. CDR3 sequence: CASSLESRAALEAFF. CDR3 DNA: TGCGCCAGCAGCTTGGAATCCAGGGCGGCTCTTGAAGCTTTCTTT.

The CDR3 spells CASSFKGQGHNQPQHF. The CDR3 DNA sequence: TGTGCCAGTAGTTTCAAAGGACAGGGCCACAATCAGCCCCAGCATTTT. The chain recombines TRBV19 with TRBJ1-5; 8 bases line up with TRBD1. V shed 5 bases, J shed 3 bases, and the junction held 9 bases outside the gene matches. CDR1 is LNHDA and CDR2 is SQIVND in the germline V gene (reference sequence). CDR3 size: 16 residues.

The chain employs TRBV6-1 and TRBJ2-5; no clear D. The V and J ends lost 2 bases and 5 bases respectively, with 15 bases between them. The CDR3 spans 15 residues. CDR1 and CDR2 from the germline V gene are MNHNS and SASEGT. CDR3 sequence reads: CASSELRIGSETQYF. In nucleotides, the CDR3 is TGTGCCAGCAGTGAACTCCGGATAGGGTCGGAGACCCAGTACTTC.

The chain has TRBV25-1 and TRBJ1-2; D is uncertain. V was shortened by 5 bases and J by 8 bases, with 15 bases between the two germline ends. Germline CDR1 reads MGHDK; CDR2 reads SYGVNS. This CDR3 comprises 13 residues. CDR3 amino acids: CASSPRAGLGYTF. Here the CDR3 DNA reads TGTGCCAGCAGTCCCCGGGCCGGGTTGGGCTACACCTTC.

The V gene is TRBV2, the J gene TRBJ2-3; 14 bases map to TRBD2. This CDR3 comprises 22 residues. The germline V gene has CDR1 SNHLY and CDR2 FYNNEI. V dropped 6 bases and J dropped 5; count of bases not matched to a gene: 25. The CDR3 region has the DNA TGTGCCAGCAGGAGACCCGGGACAGATTCTTGGGGACTAGCGGGAGAGATAGATACGCAGTATTTT. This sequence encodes CASRRPGTDSWGLAGEIDTQYF.

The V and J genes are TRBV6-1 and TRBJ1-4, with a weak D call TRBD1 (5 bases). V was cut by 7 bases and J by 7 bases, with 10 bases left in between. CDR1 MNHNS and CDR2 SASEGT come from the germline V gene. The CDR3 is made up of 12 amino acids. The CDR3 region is CASTWGTEKLFF. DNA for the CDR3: TGTGCCAGCACTTGGGGGACTGAAAAACTGTTTTTT.

Written as DNA, the CDR3 is TGTGCCAGCAGCAAACAGGATGGCTACACCTTC. Its translation is CASSKQDGYTF. This chain uses TRBV21-1 with TRBJ1-2; the table's D gene call, TRBD1, was not cross checked with the DNA. TRBV21-1 constitutes a pseudogene. This CDR3 is built from 11 residues.

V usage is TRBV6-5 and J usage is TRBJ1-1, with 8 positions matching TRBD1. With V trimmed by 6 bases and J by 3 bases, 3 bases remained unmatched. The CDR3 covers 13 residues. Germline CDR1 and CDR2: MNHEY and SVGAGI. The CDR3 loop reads CASSRQGYTEAFF. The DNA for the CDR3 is TGTGCCAGCAGCCGACAGGGGTACACTGAAGCTTTCTTT.

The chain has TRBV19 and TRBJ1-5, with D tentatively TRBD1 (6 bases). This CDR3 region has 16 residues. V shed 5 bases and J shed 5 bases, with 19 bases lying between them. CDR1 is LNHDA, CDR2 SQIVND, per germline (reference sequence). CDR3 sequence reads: CASSPPGTKEYQPQHF. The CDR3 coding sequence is TGTGCCAGTAGTCCTCCCGGGACAAAAGAATATCAGCCCCAGCATTTT.

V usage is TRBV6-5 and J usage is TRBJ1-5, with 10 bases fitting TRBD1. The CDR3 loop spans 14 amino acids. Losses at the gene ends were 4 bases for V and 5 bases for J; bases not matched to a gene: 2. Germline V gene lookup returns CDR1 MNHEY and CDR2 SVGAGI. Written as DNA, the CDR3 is TGTGCCAGCAGTTTCGACAGGGGGCATCAGCCCCAGCATTTT. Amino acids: CASSFDRGHQPQHF.

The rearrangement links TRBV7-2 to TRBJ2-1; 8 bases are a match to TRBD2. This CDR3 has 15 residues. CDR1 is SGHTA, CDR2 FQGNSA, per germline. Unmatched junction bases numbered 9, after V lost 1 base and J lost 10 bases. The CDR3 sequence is CASSLGFGGAQEQFF. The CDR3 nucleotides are TGTGCCAGCAGCTTAGGATTCGGGGGGGCTCAAGAGCAGTTCTTC.

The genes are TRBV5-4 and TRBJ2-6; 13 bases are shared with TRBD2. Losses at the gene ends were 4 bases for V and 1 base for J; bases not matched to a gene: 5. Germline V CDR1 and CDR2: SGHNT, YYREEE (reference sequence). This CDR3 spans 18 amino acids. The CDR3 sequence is CASSEGLAGLSGANVLTF. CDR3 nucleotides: TGTGCCAGCAGCGAGGGACTAGCGGGGTTATCTGGGGCCAACGTCCTGACTTTC.

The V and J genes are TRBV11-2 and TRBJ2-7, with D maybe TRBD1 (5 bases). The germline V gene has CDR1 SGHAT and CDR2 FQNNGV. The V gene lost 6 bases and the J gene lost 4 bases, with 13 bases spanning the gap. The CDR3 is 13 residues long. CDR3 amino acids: CASSHLGPYEQYF. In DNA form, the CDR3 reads TGTGCCAGCAGTCATTTGGGGCCTTACGAGCAGTACTTC.

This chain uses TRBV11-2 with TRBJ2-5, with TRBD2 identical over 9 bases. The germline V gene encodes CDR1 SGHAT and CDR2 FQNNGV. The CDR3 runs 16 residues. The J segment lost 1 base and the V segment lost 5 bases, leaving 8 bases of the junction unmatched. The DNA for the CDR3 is TGTGCCAGCAGCCACGGGCTAGCGGGGTTCCAAGAGACCCAGTACTTC. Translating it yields CASSHGLAGFQETQYF.

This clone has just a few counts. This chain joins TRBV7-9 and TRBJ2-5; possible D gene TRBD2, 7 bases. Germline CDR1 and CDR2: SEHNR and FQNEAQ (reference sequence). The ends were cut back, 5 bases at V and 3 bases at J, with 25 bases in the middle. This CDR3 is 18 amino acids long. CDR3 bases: TGTGCCAGCAGCCCCGGGGGGCGGGGCTCTGGGGCCGAAGAGACCCAGTACTTC. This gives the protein CASSPGGRGSGAEETQYF.

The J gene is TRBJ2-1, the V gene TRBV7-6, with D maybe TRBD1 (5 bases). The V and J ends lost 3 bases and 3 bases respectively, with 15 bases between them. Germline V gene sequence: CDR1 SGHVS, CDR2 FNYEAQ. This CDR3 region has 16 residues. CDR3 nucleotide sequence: TGTGCCAGCAGCTTGGCAGGGTCTACGGGCTACAATGAGCAGTTCTTC. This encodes CASSLAGSTGYNEQFF.

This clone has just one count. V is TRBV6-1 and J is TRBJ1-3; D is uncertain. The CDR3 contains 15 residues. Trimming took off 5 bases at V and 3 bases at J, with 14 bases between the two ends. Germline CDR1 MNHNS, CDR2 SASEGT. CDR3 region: CASSTYRTRGNTIYF. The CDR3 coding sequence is TGTGCCAGCAGTACTTACAGAACCCGTGGAAACACCATATATTTT.